The 10 T cell receptor beta chains in this list originate from one sample, sequenced in a study of T cells in Graves' hyperthyroidism and ophthalmopathy. Regions amplified from RNA transcripts were the TCR beta CDR3 regions. Researchers ran a first-round RT-PCR on the TCR CDR3 using the HTBI primer set. One entry per CDR3 protein, called by TCRdb with MiXCR from the multiplex PCR reads. The sample includes about 500,000 distinct CDR3 sequences, roughly 17% of them seen just once. Sequenced sample: blood. The receptor source for this set is a woman aged 18-30 years with Graves' hyperthyroidism.

This clonotype was detected ten times or more. The chain is built from TRBV3-1 and TRBJ2-7, with D hard to call. Trimming cost V 4 bases and J 0 bases, with 7 bases left between them. From germline, CDR1 is LGHDT and CDR2 YNNKEL (reference sequence). The CDR3 has 13 residues. The CDR3 reads CASSPTSSYEQYF. In DNA form, the CDR3 reads TGTGCCAGCAGCCCAACGAGCTCCTACGAGCAGTACTTC.

The chain is built from TRBV20-1 and TRBJ1-2, with a possible D match to TRBD1 (6 bases). The CDR3 covers 17 residues. Germline V gene lookup returns CDR1 DFQATT and CDR2 SNEGSKA (reference sequence). V shed 1 base and J shed 4 bases, with 22 bases lying between them. CDR3 coding DNA: TGCAGTGCTAGAGCCGCGAGACAGGAGCTAATGCCCTATGGCTACACCTTC. Residues: CSARAARQELMPYGYTF.

A few counts support this clonotype. The rearrangement links TRBV5-1 to TRBJ2-3; D gene uncertain. V lost 5 bases, J lost 1 base, and 17 bases lay in between. Germline CDR1 and CDR2: SGHRS and YFSETQ. The CDR3 runs to 16 residues. The CDR3 region has the DNA TGCGCCAGCAGGGACGACTTGGTCGGCGGCACAGATACGCAGTATTTT. This codes for CASRDDLVGGTDTQYF.

The genes are TRBV6-1 and TRBJ1-2; 7 bases map to TRBD1. V lost 5 bases and J lost 4; bases outside the gene matches: 10. The CDR3 loop spans 15 amino acids. Germline loops: CDR1 MNHNS, CDR2 SASEGT. The CDR3 DNA follows: TGTGCCAGCAGTTCGCGACAGGGCCCCTCCTATGGCTACACCTTC. Translation gives CASSSRQGPSYGYTF.

There are many counts of this clonotype. The chain recombines TRBV2 with TRBJ2-5, with D possibly matching TRBD1 (8 bases). The CDR3 extends over 15 amino acids. The germline gives CDR1 SNHLY, CDR2 FYNNEI. Deletions cut 6 bases from V and 3 bases from J, with 17 bases between. CDR3: CASSESTGGEETQYF. CDR3 coding DNA: TGTGCCAGCAGCGAATCCACAGGGGGGGAAGAGACCCAGTACTTC. Full variable domain (remainder filled in from reference TRBV2 and TRBJ2-5): EPEVTQTPSHQVTQMGQEVILRCVPISNHLYFYWYRQILGQKVEFLVSFYNNEISEKSEIFDDQFSVERPDGSNFTLKIRSTKLEDSAMYFCASSESTGGEETQYFGPGTRLLVL.

The table lists this clonotype with a few counts. The chain is built from TRBV10-3 and TRBJ2-1; TRBD2 matches 7 bases. The CDR3 loop spans 13 amino acids. V lost 7 bases and J lost 9; bases outside the gene matches: 9. The germline V gene has CDR1 ENHRY and CDR2 SYGVKD. The CDR3 nucleotides are TGTGCCATCACGGGAGGAGGGGTAGGTGAGCAGTTCTTC. It codes for CAITGGGVGEQFF.

This clonotype was seen many times. This chain joins TRBV11-2 and TRBJ2-1; TRBD2 matches at 13 bases. Germline V CDR1 and CDR2: SGHAT, FQNNGV. Losses at the gene ends were 4 bases for V and 8 bases for J; bases not matched to a gene: 5. This CDR3 contains 15 residues. Here the CDR3 reads CASSSGLAGLDEQFF. The CDR3 bases are TGTGCCAGCAGCTCGGGACTAGCGGGATTGGATGAGCAGTTCTTC.

This clonotype has just a few counts. This rearrangement joins TRBV28 to TRBJ1-6; no reliable D call. CDR1 MDHEN and CDR2 SYDVKM come from the germline V gene. This CDR3 contains 19 residues. V was trimmed by 1 base and J by 0 bases, leaving 16 bases between them. The CDR3 is CASSLSDGTLSSYNSPLHF. DNA of the CDR3: TGTGCCAGCAGTTTATCAGACGGAACCCTTAGCTCCTATAATTCACCCCTCCACTTT.

This clonotype was picked up many times. The chain couples TRBV2 to TRBJ1-2, with 8 bases that match TRBD1. This CDR3 contains 15 residues. The germline V gene encodes CDR1 SNHLY and CDR2 FYNNEI. The J segment lost 4 bases and the V segment lost 6 bases, leaving 10 bases of the junction unmatched. The CDR3 coding sequence is TGTGCCAGCAGGGTCTCGGGGGGGACAGGCTATGGCTACACCTTC. This codes for CASRVSGGTGYGYTF. The full variable domain, completed using reference TRBV2 and TRBJ1-2, is EPEVTQTPSHQVTQMGQEVILRCVPISNHLYFYWYRQILGQKVEFLVSFYNNEISEKSEIFDDQFSVERPDGSNFTLKIRSTKLEDSAMYFCASRVSGGTGYGYTFGSGTRLTVV.

The sample holds many counts of this clonotype. This chain links TRBV6-2 or TRBV6-3 with TRBJ2-7; TRBD2 matches at 9 bases. The germline V gene has CDR1 MNHEY and CDR2 SVGEGT. The CDR3 totals 15 residues. Trimming removed 1 base from V and 5 bases from J; junction bases left unmatched: 6. The CDR3 DNA follows: TGTGCCAGCAGTTACTTGGCGGGGGGGCCGGACGAGCAGTACTTC. It is translated as CASSYLAGGPDEQYF.